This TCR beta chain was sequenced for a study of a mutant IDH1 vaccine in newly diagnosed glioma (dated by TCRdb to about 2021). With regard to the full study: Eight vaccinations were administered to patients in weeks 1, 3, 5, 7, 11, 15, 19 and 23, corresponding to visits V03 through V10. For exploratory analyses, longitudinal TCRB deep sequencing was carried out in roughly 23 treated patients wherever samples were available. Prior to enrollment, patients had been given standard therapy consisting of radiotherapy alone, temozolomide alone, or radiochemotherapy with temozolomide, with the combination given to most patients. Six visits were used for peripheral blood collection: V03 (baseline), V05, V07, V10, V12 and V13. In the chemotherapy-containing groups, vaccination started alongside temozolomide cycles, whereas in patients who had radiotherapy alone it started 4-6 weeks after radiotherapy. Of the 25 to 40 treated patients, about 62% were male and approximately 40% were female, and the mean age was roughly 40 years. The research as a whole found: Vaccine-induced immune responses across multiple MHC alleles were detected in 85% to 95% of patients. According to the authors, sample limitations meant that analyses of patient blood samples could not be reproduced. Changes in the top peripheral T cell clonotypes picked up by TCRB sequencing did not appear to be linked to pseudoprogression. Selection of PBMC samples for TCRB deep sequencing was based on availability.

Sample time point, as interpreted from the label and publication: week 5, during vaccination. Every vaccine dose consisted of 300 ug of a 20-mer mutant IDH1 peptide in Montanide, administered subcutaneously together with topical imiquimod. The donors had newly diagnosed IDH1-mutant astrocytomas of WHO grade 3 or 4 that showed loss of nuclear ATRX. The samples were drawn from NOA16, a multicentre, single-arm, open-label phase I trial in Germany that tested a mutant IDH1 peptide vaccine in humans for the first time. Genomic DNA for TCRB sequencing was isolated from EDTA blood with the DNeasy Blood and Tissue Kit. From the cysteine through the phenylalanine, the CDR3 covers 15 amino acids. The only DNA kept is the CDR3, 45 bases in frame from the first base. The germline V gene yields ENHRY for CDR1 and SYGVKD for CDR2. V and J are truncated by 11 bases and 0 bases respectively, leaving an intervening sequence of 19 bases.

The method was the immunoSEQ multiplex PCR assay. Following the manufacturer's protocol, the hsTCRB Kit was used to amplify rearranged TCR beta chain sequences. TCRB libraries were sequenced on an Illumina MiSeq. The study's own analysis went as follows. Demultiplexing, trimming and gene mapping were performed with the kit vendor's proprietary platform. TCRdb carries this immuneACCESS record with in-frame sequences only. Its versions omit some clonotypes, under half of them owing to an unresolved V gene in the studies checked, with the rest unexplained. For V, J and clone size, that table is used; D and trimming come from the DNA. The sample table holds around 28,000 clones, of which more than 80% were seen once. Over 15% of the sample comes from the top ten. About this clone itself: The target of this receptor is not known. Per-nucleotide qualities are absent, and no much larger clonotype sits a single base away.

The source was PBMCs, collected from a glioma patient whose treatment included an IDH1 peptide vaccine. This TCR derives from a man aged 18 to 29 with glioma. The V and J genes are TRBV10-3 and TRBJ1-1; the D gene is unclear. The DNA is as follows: TGTGCCTCGGCGGGCAGGACCAGCATGAACACTGAAGCTTTCTTT. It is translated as CASAGRTSMNTEAFF.